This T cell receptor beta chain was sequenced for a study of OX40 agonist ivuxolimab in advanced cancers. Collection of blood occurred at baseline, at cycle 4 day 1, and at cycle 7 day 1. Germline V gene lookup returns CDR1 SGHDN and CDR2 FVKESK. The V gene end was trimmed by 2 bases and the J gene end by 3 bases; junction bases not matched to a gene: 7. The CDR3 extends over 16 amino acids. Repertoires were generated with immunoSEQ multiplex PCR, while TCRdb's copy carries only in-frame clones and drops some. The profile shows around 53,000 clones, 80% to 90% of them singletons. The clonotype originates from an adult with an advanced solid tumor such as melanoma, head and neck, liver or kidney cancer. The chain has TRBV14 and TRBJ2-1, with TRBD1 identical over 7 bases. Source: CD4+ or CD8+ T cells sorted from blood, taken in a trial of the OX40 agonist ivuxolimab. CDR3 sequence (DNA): TGTGCCAGCAGCCAACCCTTAGGGGGCCTCTACAATGAGCAGTTCTTC. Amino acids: CASSQPLGGLYNEQFF. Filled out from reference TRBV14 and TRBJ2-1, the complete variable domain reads EAGVTQFPSHSVIEKGQTVTLRCDPISGHDNLYWYRRVMGKEIKFLLHFVKESKQDESGMPNNRFLAERTGGTYSTLKVQPAELEDSGVYFCASSQPLGGLYNEQFFGPGTRLTVL.